The clone carrying this TCR beta chain has only a few counts. Its antigen is still unknown. The source of the sample is a study of T cells after yellow fever vaccination. The overall study: Preparation of the low-cell-number fractions used SMART-Seq v4 Ultra Low Input. Study-wide points: Shared CD4/CD8 clonotypes were a small share, likely from convergent recombination.

In TCRdb, the 5' RACE reads were re-called with MiXCR into one record per CDR3 protein. Among about 340,000 distinct CDR3 sequences, approximately 12% were seen once, and the ten largest hold 3% to 4%. The sample here was CD4+ T cells sorted from PBMCs, taken 15 days after the yellow fever booster vaccination. The clonotype was recovered from a man between 18 and 29 years old who received the YFV17D yellow fever vaccine.

The CDR3 coding sequence is TGTGCCAGCAGTGATATGGGCAATGGAAACACCATATATTTT. It is translated as CASSDMGNGNTIYF. This sequence joins TRBV2 and TRBJ1-3; D uncertain. This CDR3 region has 14 residues. V was shortened by 3 bases and J by 3 bases, with 9 bases between the two germline ends. The germline CDR1 and CDR2 sequences are SNHLY and FYNNEI.